This T cell receptor beta chain was found in a study of blood T cells in healthy people across ages. Study-wide results and caveats: Shifts in expanded clonotypes may have been confounded by donor CMV status, which was unknown.

Germline V CDR1 and CDR2: SGHRS, YFSETQ. The ends lost 3 bases at V and 4 bases at J; junction bases unmatched: 6. The CDR3 sequence is 15 residues long. Primed by a sample-barcoded 5' primer and a J-beta primer mix, a second PCR proceeded for roughly 7 to 11 cycles. TCRdb passed the 5' RACE reads through MiXCR, listing each CDR3 protein once. The sample contains some 1 million distinct CDR3 sequences, under 45% of which appear only once. To note about this clonotype: The antigen is not known.

Sequenced: blood. The chain has TRBV5-1 and TRBJ2-3, with TRBD2 identical over 9 bases. This TCR was recovered from a woman in her sixties in good health. Here the CDR3 reads CASSSQTSGSDTQYF. CDR3 in DNA: TGCGCCAGCAGCTCACAGACTAGCGGTTCAGATACGCAGTATTTT.